The TCR beta chain under discussion was sequenced for a study of monozygotic twins with inflammatory bowel disease. TCRdb processed the 5' RACE reads again and assigns one entry to each CDR3 protein, with no DNA. The clone table shows some 170,000 distinct CDR3 sequences, with the ten largest holding around 7.2%. CDR3 length: 16 residues. CDR1 and CDR2 from the germline V gene are LNHNV and YYDKDF (reference sequence). Source material: blood. The chain links TRBV15 to TRBJ1-4; checking the TCRdb D call of TRBD1 is not possible without DNA. This sequence was found in a human donor with ulcerative colitis or Crohn's disease, or a healthy co-twin of an affected twin (not recorded which). CDR3 residues: CATSSGENRGIEKLFF. The variable domain in full, with the rest retrieved from reference TRBV15 and TRBJ1-4, is DAMVIQNPRYQVTQFGKPVTLSCSQTLNHNVMYWYQQKSSQAPKLLFHYYDKDFNNEADTPDNFQSRRPNTSFCFLDIRSPGLGDTAMYLCATSSGENRGIEKLFFGSGTQLSVL.